This TCR beta chain was recorded in a study of T-cell reconstitution after alpha-beta-depleted transplantation in children (dated by TCRdb to the mid-2010s). Study-wide context: Using TCR repertoire profiling, the study quantitatively followed how T-cell immune reconstitution unfolded in children after TCRalphabeta/CD19-depleted allogeneic hematopoietic cell transplantation.

CDR1 LNHDA and CDR2 SQIVND were looked up in the germline V gene (reference sequence). From the cysteine up to the phenylalanine, the CDR3 has a length of 14 residues. Only the CDR3 region is kept as DNA, spanning 42 bases read in frame from base 1. The trim is 4 bases for V and 4 bases for J, with a gap of 11 bases between the germline ends. As to this clonotype: What antigen it recognizes has not been identified. Nothing much larger sits one base from this clone, and base qualities are not available.

The library was generated by PCR. Data came from an Illumina HiSeq 2500. TCR library preparation used molecular barcoding, with unique molecular identifiers applied to normalize quantification of the TCRbeta repertoire. TCRdb handled the public reads itself, with Q25 trimming in fastp and clone calling in MiXCR, and kept productive beta chains. For every CDR3 protein sequence, its rows merge into one entry that carries the most common genes and DNA. The sample includes a few hundred thousand distinct CDR3 sequences, with under 13% observed a single time. The ten largest make up 2% to 3% of the sample.

The specimen comprised PBMCs from the stem cell graft donor, sampled from the stem cell graft. The chain is made from TRBV19 and TRBJ2-1; the D region possibly corresponds to TRBD2 (6 bases align). This clonotype originated in a human donor who donated a stem cell graft to a child with acute lymphoblastic leukemia. CDR3 protein: CASSTLAEYNEQFF. The DNA sequence reads TGTGCCAGTAGTACATTAGCGGAGTACAATGAGCAGTTCTTC.